One and the same sample provided the 2 T cell receptor beta chains below, sequenced in a study of T cell repertoires in cytomegalovirus infection. TCRdb re-derived calls from the reads in MiXCR, one entry per CDR3 protein. The sample has approximately 1,000,000 distinct CDR3 sequences; approximately 32% are singletons. No cognate antigen is known for these TCRs. The sequencing here drew on cultured CD8+ T cells from PBMCs, taken from culture after CMV antigen stimulation. Receptor source: a human donor in good health (CMV status not recorded). Some clones in this sample may be carry-over from other donors' samples.

This clonotype occurred a few times. The V call is TRBV19, the J call TRBJ2-7, with 13 bases fitting TRBD2. The CDR3 is 15 residues long. Trimming removed 6 bases from V and 6 bases from J; junction bases left unmatched: 8. Looked up from germline, CDR1 is LNHDA and CDR2 is SQIVND (reference sequence). The CDR3 region is CASSSRLAGGSEQYF. CDR3 in DNA: TGTGCCAGTAGCTCAAGACTAGCGGGGGGAAGCGAGCAGTACTTC.

The rearrangement joins TRBV7-9 to TRBJ2-1; D is ambiguous. CDR3 length: 13 residues. Germline V gives CDR1 SEHNR, CDR2 FQNEAQ (reference sequence). V gave up 0 bases and J gave up 7 bases, with 7 bases separating them. The CDR3 DNA sequence: TGTGCCAGCAGCTTAGCGGGTGAAAATGAGCAGTTCTTC. It yields the protein CASSLAGENEQFF. Together with reference TRBV7-9 and TRBJ2-1, the CDR3 gives the full variable domain: DTGVSQNPRHKITKRGQNVTFRCDPISEHNRLYWYRQTLGQGPEFLTYFQNEAQLEKSRLLSDRFSAERPKGSFSTLEIQRTEQGDSAMYLCASSLAGENEQFFGPGTRLTVL.